The 25 T cell receptor beta chains below were found in one sample sequenced in a study of cytomegalovirus exposure and HLA in healthy donors. Vbeta (60) and Jbeta (13) primers were used in the PCR. The method was immunoSEQ multiplex PCR; TCRdb's version includes in-frame clones alone and lacks a portion of them. The table lists roughly 81,000 clones, 79% of them singletons, with 2.5% in the top ten. Sequencing used PBMCs. These receptors all come from a young man in good health and CMV-seronegative.

CDR3 sequence reads: CASSSGLSRYEQYF. CDR3 in DNA: TGCGCCAGCAGCTCGGGACTTTCGAGATACGAGCAGTACTTC. The V and J genes are TRBV5-1 and TRBJ2-7; TRBD2 might be the D (6 bases). The CDR3 covers 14 residues. The germline V and J ends were trimmed by 3 bases and 4 bases, with 14 bases remaining between them. The germline V gene has CDR1 SGHRS and CDR2 YFSETQ.

DNA for the CDR3: TGTGCCTGGAGTGTACGGGGGTCCCGGGAGACCCAGTACTTC. Encoded protein: CAWSVRGSRETQYF. The chain carries TRBV30 and TRBJ2-5, with TRBD2 as a possible D gene (6 bases). Germline lookup yields CDR1 GTSNPN and CDR2 SVGIG (reference sequence). Trimming left V 0 bases short and J 5 bases short, with 13 bases between. This CDR3 has 14 amino acids.

This chain links TRBV7-2 with TRBJ1-5, with 8 bases lining up with TRBD1. The germline CDR1 and CDR2 sequences are SGHTA and FQGNSA. The CDR3 loop spans 15 amino acids. V trimming: 6 bases; J trimming: 5 bases; junction bases outside the gene matches: 9. The DNA of the CDR3 is TGTGCCAGCAGATTGCAGGGGGCTCCTGATCAGCCCCAGCATTTT. As protein: CASRLQGAPDQPQHF.

This clone has more than one count but fewer than ten. The chain combines TRBV4-2 with TRBJ2-1; 7 bases match TRBD2. This CDR3 has 16 residues. Germline-derived CDR1 and CDR2 are LGHNA and YNFKEQ. Trimming at V came to 4 bases and at J to 0 bases, leaving 6 bases not matched to a gene. Here the CDR3 reads CASSPGEGNSYNEQFF. Written as DNA, the CDR3 is TGTGCCAGCAGCCCTGGGGAGGGGAACTCCTACAATGAGCAGTTCTTC.

The chain is built from TRBV19 and TRBJ1-5; D unclear. The germline V gene encodes CDR1 LNHDA and CDR2 SQIVND (reference sequence). The CDR3 is 15 amino acids. The germline V and J ends were trimmed by 5 bases and 2 bases, with 13 bases remaining between them. The CDR3 sequence is CASSDPLRGNQPQHF. Here the CDR3 DNA reads TGTGCCAGTAGTGATCCCCTGAGGGGCAATCAGCCCCAGCATTTT.

The V and J genes are TRBV6-4 and TRBJ1-2; TRBD1 is a possible D gene (6 bases). CDR3 size: 13 residues. The V end lost 3 bases, the J end lost 8 bases, and 13 bases lay between the germline ends. Germline V gene data show CDR1 as MRHNA and CDR2 as SNTAGT. The CDR3 DNA reads TGTGCCAGCAGTGAGTGGGGGGGCGGAGGCTACACCTTC. Translated, it gives CASSEWGGGGYTF.

The chain's CDR3 is CASSTWGADTQYF. CDR3 bases: TGTGCCAGCAGTACCTGGGGGGCAGATACGCAGTATTTT. This chain joins TRBV14 and TRBJ2-3, with a possible D match to TRBD2 (6 bases). V lost 6 bases and J lost 4, with 11 bases in between. There are 13 residues in the CDR3. The germline V gene encodes CDR1 SGHDN and CDR2 FVKESK.

The V and J genes are TRBV7-2 and TRBJ2-2; 7 bases are a match to TRBD2. Germline V gene sequence: CDR1 SGHTA, CDR2 FQGNSA. The CDR3 consists of 14 residues. V lost 1 base to trimming and J lost 6 bases; unmatched junction nucleotides: 2. This chain's CDR3 is CASSLDRGAGELFF. In DNA form, the CDR3 reads TGTGCCAGCAGCTTAGATCGGGGGGCCGGGGAGCTGTTTTTT.

This clone is a singleton in its sample. J is TRBJ2-4 and V is TRBV7-9; D may be TRBD1 (5 bases). Trimming pared 3 bases from V and 7 bases from J, leaving 16 bases between. This CDR3 region has 15 residues. Germline values: CDR1 SEHNR, CDR2 FQNEAQ (reference sequence). The CDR3 DNA follows: TGTGCCAGCAGCTTGGGGTCTATGGGGCAGAACATTCAGTACTTC. Amino acids: CASSLGSMGQNIQYF. Full variable domain (rest looked up from reference TRBV7-9 and TRBJ2-4): DTGVSQNPRHKITKRGQNVTFRCDPISEHNRLYWYRQTLGQGPEFLTYFQNEAQLEKSRLLSDRFSAERPKGSFSTLEIQRTEQGDSAMYLCASSLGSMGQNIQYFGAGTRLSVL.

This sequence joins TRBV19 and TRBJ2-1, with D perhaps TRBD1 (5 bases). V was trimmed by 3 bases and J by 10 bases, leaving 13 bases between them. The germline gives CDR1 LNHDA, CDR2 SQIVND (reference sequence). This CDR3 spans 13 amino acids. The CDR3 protein is CASSIRSTGEQFF. As DNA, the CDR3 is TGTGCCAGTAGTATTAGGAGTACAGGAGAGCAGTTCTTC.

This clone was detected only a few times. This rearrangement joins TRBV10-1 to TRBJ2-1; D gene unclear. The V end was cut by 2 bases, the J end by 6 bases, with 5 bases between. The CDR3 runs to 12 residues. Germline V CDR1 and CDR2: WNHNN, SYGVQD (reference sequence). The CDR3 is CASSELANEQFF. The CDR3 DNA reads as TGCGCCAGCAGTGAGCTGGCCAATGAGCAGTTCTTC.

J is TRBJ1-4 and V is TRBV27; the match to TRBD1 covers 7 bases. The ends lost 5 bases at V and 3 bases at J; junction bases unmatched: 9. This CDR3 has 16 amino acids. Germline CDR1 reads MNHEY; CDR2 reads SMNVEV (reference sequence). CDR3 in DNA: TGTGCCAGCAGTGAGGGGGCCACCCTTTCTAATGAAAAACTGTTTTTT. Translation: CASSEGATLSNEKLFF.

This chain joins TRBV6-4 and TRBJ2-3; 8 bases are a match to TRBD2. The CDR3 runs 15 residues. Germline-derived CDR1 and CDR2 are MRHNA and SNTAGT. With V trimmed by 3 bases and J by 4 bases, 6 bases remained unmatched. The CDR3 loop is CASSETGGPADTQYF. CDR3 DNA: TGTGCCAGCAGTGAAACGGGGGGGCCCGCAGATACGCAGTATTTT.

The chain joins TRBV9 to TRBJ1-4; the D gene is possibly TRBD1 (6 bases). V was pared by 4 bases and J by 2 bases, with 12 bases between. CDR1 is SGDLS and CDR2 is YYNGEE in the germline V gene. The CDR3 runs to 15 residues. The CDR3 nucleotides are TGTGCCAGCAGCTTTAGGCAGGGGACTAATGAAAAACTGTTTTTT. The encoded protein is CASSFRQGTNEKLFF.

V and J are TRBV11-2 and TRBJ2-6, with TRBD1 matching over 10 bases. CDR1 and CDR2 from the germline V gene are SGHAT and FQNNGV. This CDR3 contains 17 residues. The junction had 10 bases not matched to a gene; V was cut back by 7 bases and J by 4 bases. As DNA, the CDR3 is TGTGCCAGCACCTCCGGGACAGGGGCGGAAGGGGCCAACGTCCTGACTTTC. Encoded protein: CASTSGTGAEGANVLTF.

Notes on this clone: Different DNA sequences within this sample yield the same CDR3. The chain recombines TRBV5-1 with TRBJ1-3; possible D gene TRBD1, 5 bases. This CDR3 comprises 14 residues. Germline V gives CDR1 SGHRS, CDR2 YFSETQ. V lost 1 base, J lost 4 bases, and 9 bases lay in between. The CDR3 DNA reads as TGCGCCAGCAGCTTGTGGGGCGCGGGAAACACCATATATTTT. As protein: CASSLWGAGNTIYF.

This clone was counted a single time. The chain couples TRBV20-1 to TRBJ1-4; no firm D call. The length of the CDR3 is 11 residues. In germline, CDR1 is DFQATT, CDR2 SNEGSKA (reference sequence). Between the trimmed V and J ends, which lost 5 bases and 10 bases, there was a span of 11 bases. CDR3 residues: CSALFSPKLFF. The CDR3 DNA is TGCAGTGCTCTATTTAGCCCAAAACTGTTTTTT.

The chain couples TRBV5-4 to TRBJ2-1; tentative D call: TRBD2 (7 bases). The germline V and J ends were trimmed by 3 bases and 4 bases, with 17 bases remaining between them. Looked up from germline, CDR1 is SGHNT and CDR2 is YYREEE (reference sequence). The CDR3 extends over 16 amino acids. The CDR3 DNA is TGTGCCAGCAGCTGGGCTCGGGGGGCGGGTTACAATGAGCAGTTCTTC. Its protein is CASSWARGAGYNEQFF.

This clone showed up just a few times. The J gene is TRBJ2-1, the V gene TRBV6-5; D gene unclear. V lost 6 bases, J lost 9 bases, and 9 bases lay in between. Germline V gene data show CDR1 as MNHEY and CDR2 as SVGAGI. The CDR3 length is 11 residues. The CDR3 spells CASRGVGEQFF. CDR3 DNA sequence: TGTGCCAGCAGGGGCGTGGGTGAGCAGTTCTTC.

The CDR3 DNA reads TGTGCCAGCAGCGTGGGAGGACTAGCGGGGTACAATGAGCAGTTCTTC. Translating gives CASSVGGLAGYNEQFF. The chain employs TRBV9 and TRBJ2-1; 12 bases align to TRBD2. CDR3 length equals 16 residues. Germline CDR1 reads SGDLS; CDR2 reads YYNGEE. V lost 2 bases and J lost 4; bases outside the gene matches: 4. The variable domain in full, with the rest retrieved from reference TRBV9 and TRBJ2-1, is DSGVTQTPKHLITATGQRVTLRCSPRSGDLSVYWYQQSLDQGLQFLIQYYNGEERAKGNILERFSAQQFPDLHSELNLSSLELGDSALYFCASSVGGLAGYNEQFFGPGTRLTVL.

CDR3 protein: CATATQRSATNEKLFF. In DNA, the CDR3 is TGTGCCACGGCAACCCAAAGATCTGCAACTAATGAAAAACTGTTTTTT. The chain uses TRBV15 and TRBJ1-4; D is uncertain. The CDR3 has 16 residues. V dropped 9 bases and J dropped 0 bases, with 17 bases sitting between them. The germline V gene has CDR1 LNHNV and CDR2 YYDKDF (reference sequence).

This rearrangement joins TRBV4-1 to TRBJ2-5, with a weak D call TRBD2 (5 bases). This CDR3 comprises 15 residues. V lost 0 bases and J 3 bases, leaving 11 bases between the germline ends. Germline values: CDR1 MGHRA, CDR2 YSYEKL. This CDR3 is CASSQEVYGKETQYF. The CDR3 bases are TGCGCCAGCAGCCAAGAGGTTTACGGGAAAGAGACCCAGTACTTC.

The chain has TRBV2 and TRBJ2-2; the match to TRBD2 covers 7 bases. V lost 6 bases to trimming and J lost 1 base; unmatched junction nucleotides: 2. Germline CDR1 SNHLY, CDR2 FYNNEI. The CDR3 loop spans 14 amino acids. The CDR3 region is CASRTSQNTGELFF. CDR3 nucleotides: TGTGCCAGCAGGACTAGCCAGAACACCGGGGAGCTGTTTTTT.

The chain employs TRBV5-4 and TRBJ2-2, with TRBD2 matching 7 bases. The CDR3 consists of 16 residues. Trimming took 4 bases from V and 6 from J; bases not matched to a gene: 12. Germline loops: CDR1 SGHNT, CDR2 YYREEE (reference sequence). CDR3 sequence (DNA): TGTGCCAGCAGCCGCCTAGCGGAAAGAGGTTCCGGGGAGCTGTTTTTT. This translates into CASSRLAERGSGELFF.

The chain employs TRBV27 and TRBJ1-1; D is undetermined. The CDR3 sequence is 13 residues long. Trimming removed 2 bases at V and 6 bases at J, with 10 bases between. Germline V gene data show CDR1 as MNHEY and CDR2 as SMNVEV (reference sequence). The CDR3, as DNA: TGTGCCAGCAGTTTAGGGTACTACGCTGAAGCTTTCTTT. Translation gives CASSLGYYAEAFF.